This T cell receptor beta chain was sequenced during a study of cytomegalovirus exposure and HLA in healthy donors. Study results and limitations: Accurate predictions that matched the HLA-A and HLA-B alleles of most subjects were reportedly made from TCR beta sequences. An apparent linkage of common viral pathogens to several of the most significant clusters emerged in a later analysis. Rates of TCR association differed by HLA locus in a later analysis, with DRB1 highest and HLA-C lowest.

A note on this clone: As yet, its antigen is unknown.

This CDR3 is built from 15 residues. V lost 1 base to trimming and J lost 0 bases, with 7 bases between them. Germline CDR1 reads LGHNA; CDR2 reads YNFKEQ. The PCR employed 60 Vbeta primers together with 13 Jbeta primers. The method was immunoSEQ multiplex PCR; TCRdb's version includes in-frame clones alone and lacks a portion of them. The table records about 93,000 clones, over 75% of them present only once. Sequenced input: PBMCs. This TCR was sampled from a man aged 25-40 years in good health and CMV-seronegative. V and J are TRBV4-2 and TRBJ1-5, with D unclear. For the CDR3, the DNA is TGTGCCAGCAGCCAAGTACTTGCTAGCAATCAGCCCCAGCATTTT. This translates into CASSQVLASNQPQHF.